These 9 T cell receptor beta chains came from one sample sequenced in a study of a mutant IDH1 vaccine in newly diagnosed glioma. For these TCRs, the target antigens are not known. Time point defined: week 11, during vaccination. Each dose delivered 300 ug of mutant IDH1 20-mer peptide subcutaneously with imiquimod. Repertoires were generated with immunoSEQ multiplex PCR, while TCRdb's copy carries only in-frame clones and drops some. The data show about 110,000 clones, almost 90% seen once. The material sequenced was PBMCs, taken from a glioma patient whose treatment included an IDH1 peptide vaccine. The origin of the receptors is a woman aged 45-65 years with glioma.

The chain combines TRBV28 with TRBJ2-7; 12 bases are shared with TRBD2. Germline CDR1 is MDHEN and CDR2 is SYDVKM. After removal of 7 bases from V and 5 bases from J, the junction contained 9 bases not matched to a gene. CDR3 length: 15 residues. CDR3: CASTLAGGRGNEQYF. The CDR3, as DNA: TGTGCCAGCACCCTAGCGGGAGGGAGGGGAAACGAGCAGTACTTC.

With respect to this clone: A read error may account for a junction end that differs from germline. This sequence joins TRBV6-1 and TRBJ2-4, with 9 bases lining up with TRBD1. Looked up from germline, CDR1 is MNHNS and CDR2 is SASEGT. This CDR3 contains 12 residues. Here the CDR3 reads CASIRPGQGPNF. The CDR3, as DNA: TGTGCCAGCATTCGACCGGGACAGGGTCCGAACTTC.

This rearrangement joins TRBV15 to TRBJ1-3; 9 bases are shared with TRBD1. This CDR3 is 14 amino acids long. With V trimmed by 9 bases and J by 0 bases, 3 bases remained unmatched. Germline CDR1 LNHNV, CDR2 YYDKDF (reference sequence). The CDR3 DNA reads as TGTGCCACAGCGGGACAGGGCTCTGGAAACACCATATATTTT. Amino acid sequence: CATAGQGSGNTIYF.

The chain joins TRBV6-5 to TRBJ1-5, with D perhaps TRBD1 (5 bases). This CDR3 is 14 amino acids long. The germline V and J ends were trimmed by 2 bases and 4 bases, with 9 bases remaining between them. Germline CDR1 MNHEY, CDR2 SVGAGI. In nucleotides, the CDR3 is TGTGCCAGCAGTTACAGGGGACCGAATCAGCCCCAGCATTTT. It specifies CASSYRGPNQPQHF.

The rearrangement links TRBV14 to TRBJ2-3; D call uncertain. The germline V and J ends were trimmed by 3 bases and 14 bases, with 15 bases remaining between them. Germline assignment: CDR1 SGHDN and CDR2 FVKESK. This CDR3 is 12 amino acids long. Here the CDR3 DNA reads TGTGCCAGCAGCCAGGGCTGGCTCGCGACGTATTTT. Its protein is CASSQGWLATYF.

This clone came up a few times. The chain employs TRBV19 and TRBJ1-2, with D possibly matching TRBD1 (6 bases). CDR1 LNHDA and CDR2 SQIVND come from the germline V gene (reference sequence). V lost 7 bases and J 4 bases, leaving 19 bases between the germline ends. This CDR3 is built from 15 residues. The CDR3 coding sequence is TGTGCCAGTACCTTCCTGCCAGGACAGTTCTATGGCTACACCTTC. Protein: CASTFLPGQFYGYTF.

V is TRBV5-4 and J is TRBJ1-2; D is uncertain. The CDR3 sequence is 13 residues long. Germline CDR1 is SGHNT and CDR2 is YYREEE (reference sequence). Deletions cut 5 bases from V and 3 bases from J, with 11 bases between. The CDR3 DNA reads TGTGCCAGCAGTTTTACCGGGGACTATGGCTACACCTTC. This codes for CASSFTGDYGYTF.

This chain uses TRBV10-1 with TRBJ2-1, with D possibly being TRBD1 (5 bases). CDR3 length equals 13 residues. The V and J ends lost 4 bases and 3 bases respectively, with 7 bases between them. Germline V gene sequence: CDR1 WNHNN, CDR2 SYGVQD (reference sequence). The CDR3 nucleotides read TGCGCCAGCAGTGTGGACAACTACAATGAGCAGTTCTTC. Translated: CASSVDNYNEQFF.

This rearrangement joins TRBV27 to TRBJ2-1, with 9 bases matching TRBD1. V dropped 6 bases and J dropped 8; count of bases not matched to a gene: 11. Germline CDR1 MNHEY, CDR2 SMNVEV (reference sequence). This CDR3 contains 15 residues. This chain's CDR3 is CASRDAGTGNHEQFF. The DNA of the CDR3 is TGTGCCAGCAGGGACGCCGGGACAGGGAACCATGAGCAGTTCTTC.